This T cell receptor (beta chain) was sequenced during a study of T-cell reconstitution after alpha-beta-depleted transplantation in children. The CDR3 totals 12 residues. V lost 2 bases and J lost 6, with 9 bases in between. Germline lookup yields CDR1 DFQATT and CDR2 SNEGSKA (reference sequence). This clonotype showed up many times. The library targeted TCRbeta and was prepared with unique molecular identifiers. TCRdb re-analysed the PCR reads in MiXCR, keeping a single row per CDR3 protein. The table has about 120,000 distinct CDR3 sequences, under 13% seen once. Specimen: PBMCs from the stem cell graft donor, collected from the stem cell graft. The chain combines TRBV20-1 with TRBJ2-3; D possibly corresponds to TRBD2 (5 bases). The sequence derives from a human donor who donated a stem cell graft to a child with acute lymphoblastic leukemia. The DNA of the CDR3 is TGCAGTGCTAGATCCCCGGGGGATACGCAGTATTTT. This sequence encodes CSARSPGDTQYF.